Below, 18 T cell receptor beta chains from the same sample are listed, as sequenced in a study of T-cell memory formation after mild COVID-19. TCRdb ran MiXCR on the 5' RACE reads and lists one entry per CDR3 protein. The data hold some 320,000 distinct CDR3 sequences, with more than 13% observed a single time. The sequenced material came from PBMCs or a T cell subset sorted from them (not recorded which). The source of these receptors is a man between 18 and 35 years old who had mild COVID-19 (a few samples of this study predate the infection). Cell type and time point are not known.

The sample holds a few counts of this clonotype. V is TRBV27 and J is TRBJ2-4; D remains unclear. From germline, CDR1 is MNHEY and CDR2 SMNVEV (reference sequence). The V and J ends lost 5 bases and 9 bases respectively, with 23 bases between them. The CDR3 contains 16 residues. The CDR3 region has the DNA TGTGCCAGCAGTCTGACACCCCAGGCGTCGTTCAGCATTCAGTACTTC. It specifies CASSLTPQASFSIQYF.

This clonotype was recorded many times. V is TRBV11-3 and J is TRBJ2-7; D is unresolved. Trimming pared 4 bases from V and 3 bases from J, leaving 10 bases between. The CDR3 extends over 13 amino acids. Germline V gene data show CDR1 as SGHNT and CDR2 as YENEEA. CDR3 loop: CASSSNSGYEQYF. The CDR3 nucleotides are TGTGCCAGCAGCTCAAACTCGGGCTACGAGCAGTACTTC. Filled out from reference TRBV11-3 and TRBJ2-7, the complete variable domain reads EAGVVQSPRYKIIEKKQPVAFWCNPISGHNTLYWYLQNLGQGPELLIRYENEEAVDDSQLPKDRFSAERLKGVDSTLKIQPAELGDSAVYLCASSSNSGYEQYFGPGTRLTVT.

There are a few counts of this clonotype. V usage is TRBV12-3 or TRBV12-4 and J usage is TRBJ2-1; 7 bases are a match to TRBD1. The J segment lost 4 bases and the V segment lost 5 bases, leaving 8 bases of the junction unmatched. The CDR3 has 15 amino acids. CDR3 sequence reads: CASSPGPGQYNEQFF. CDR3 sequence (DNA): TGTGCCAGCAGTCCAGGACCGGGACAGTACAATGAGCAGTTCTTC.

This chain joins TRBV5-1 and TRBJ1-4; 9 bases are a match to TRBD1. Germline-derived CDR1 and CDR2 are SGHRS and YFSETQ. This CDR3 has 15 residues. V shed 3 bases and J 9 bases; nucleotides not matched to a gene: 9. The CDR3 nucleotides read TGCGCCAGCAGCTCCGGACAGGGGCCGCTGAAAAAACTGTTTTTT. Protein sequence: CASSSGQGPLKKLFF.

The genes are TRBV6-6 and TRBJ2-1; 12 bases are shared with TRBD2. This CDR3 spans 16 amino acids. V shed 1 base and J 8 bases; nucleotides not matched to a gene: 6. CDR1 is MNHNY and CDR2 is SVGAGI in the germline V gene (reference sequence). CDR3 nucleotides: TGTGCCAGCAGTTACTTTTCGGGACTAGCGGGCCATGAGCAGTTCTTC. Its translation: CASSYFSGLAGHEQFF.

The CDR3 protein is CASRSGTGGPDTQYF. As DNA, the CDR3 is TGTGCCAGCAGATCCGGGACAGGGGGGCCAGATACGCAGTATTTT. The genes are TRBV7-3 and TRBJ2-3; TRBD1 aligns across 11 bases. CDR3 length: 15 residues. The V gene's germline CDR1 is SGHTA and CDR2 FQGTGA. V lost 6 bases and J lost 4; bases outside the gene matches: 6. Based on the CDR3 plus reference TRBV7-3 and TRBJ2-3, the full variable domain is GAGVSQTPSNKVTEKGKYVELRCDPISGHTALYWYRQSLGQGPEFLIYFQGTGAADDSGLPNDRFFAVRPEGSVSTLKIQRTERGDSAVYLCASRSGTGGPDTQYFGPGTRLTVL.

This clonotype was seen many times. The rearrangement links TRBV5-5 to TRBJ2-1; D remains ambiguous. The germline V gene encodes CDR1 SGHKS and CDR2 YYEKEE (reference sequence). The germline V and J ends were trimmed by 0 bases and 7 bases, with 11 bases remaining between them. This CDR3 comprises 14 residues. The CDR3 sequence: CASSLEPIGNEQFF. For the CDR3, the DNA is TGTGCCAGCAGCTTGGAACCAATCGGAAATGAGCAGTTCTTC.

This chain connects TRBV5-1 to TRBJ2-7; D call uncertain. CDR1 and CDR2 from the germline V gene are SGHRS and YFSETQ. The CDR3 spans 13 residues. Trimming cost V 1 base and J 5 bases, with 10 bases left between them. The chain's CDR3 is CASSLRFIHEQYF. CDR3 nucleotide sequence: TGCGCCAGCAGCTTGCGCTTTATCCACGAGCAGTACTTC.

This clonotype appeared a few times. The chain is built from TRBV9 and TRBJ2-2, with TRBD2 matching 11 bases. After removal of 1 base from V and 6 bases from J, the junction contained 5 bases not matched to a gene. CDR3 size: 16 residues. From germline, CDR1 is SGDLS and CDR2 YYNGEE. DNA for the CDR3: TGTGCCAGCAGCGTATTTAGCGGGGGGGACCCCGGGGAGCTGTTTTTT. Its protein product is CASSVFSGGDPGELFF.

This clonotype turned up a few times. The gene calls are TRBV7-6 and TRBJ2-3; the D gene is possibly TRBD1 (5 bases). In germline, CDR1 is SGHVS, CDR2 FNYEAQ. The CDR3 consists of 13 residues. V lost 3 bases and J lost 5, with 9 bases in between. The CDR3 DNA sequence: TGTGCCAGCAGCTTTGGGGCTCTAGATACGCAGTATTTT. Amino acids: CASSFGALDTQYF.

This chain uses TRBV7-2 with TRBJ1-4, with TRBD1 identical over 7 bases. CDR3 length: 15 amino acids. Germline CDR1 and CDR2: SGHTA and FQGNSA. V was clipped by 5 bases and J by 7 bases; unmatched bases: 10. Written as DNA, the CDR3 is TGTGCCAGCAGCCCTGAGACAGGGAATATTGAAAAACTGTTTTTT. Translation: CASSPETGNIEKLFF. The full variable domain, with the rest looked up from reference TRBV7-2 and TRBJ1-4, is GAGVSQSPSNKVTEKGKDVELRCDPISGHTALYWYRQSLGQGLEFLIYFQGNSAPDKSGLPSDRFSAERTGGSVSTLTIQRTQQEDSAVYLCASSPETGNIEKLFFGSGTQLSVL.

This clonotype was picked up a small number of times. J is TRBJ1-3 and V is TRBV7-2, with D hard to call. Germline loops: CDR1 SGHTA, CDR2 FQGNSA. The CDR3 is 16 amino acids. V was cut by 1 base and J by 0 bases, with 10 bases left in between. For the CDR3, the DNA is TGTGCCAGCAGCTTAGGATCGGTAGGCTCTGGAAACACCATATATTTT. Protein: CASSLGSVGSGNTIYF.

The genes are TRBV2 and TRBJ2-5, with D tentatively TRBD2 (6 bases). The CDR3 consists of 10 residues. The germline gives CDR1 SNHLY, CDR2 FYNNEI. Trimming took 8 bases from V and 5 from J, leaving 6 bases between them. As DNA, the CDR3 is TGTGCCAGCGGGGGGGAGACCCAGTACTTC. Translation: CASGGETQYF.

This clonotype was seen a handful of times. The genes are TRBV4-1 and TRBJ2-7; D call uncertain. Trimming cost V 0 bases and J 4 bases, with 10 bases left between them. Germline V CDR1 and CDR2: MGHRA, YSYEKL. The CDR3 sequence is 14 residues long. CDR3 protein: CASSQDPGPYEQYV. The CDR3 coding sequence is TGCGCCAGCAGCCAAGATCCAGGACCTTACGAGCAGTACGTC.

The chain carries TRBV3-1 and TRBJ2-3, with D possibly matching TRBD2 (6 bases). Looked up from germline, CDR1 is LGHDT and CDR2 is YNNKEL (reference sequence). The CDR3 sequence is 16 residues long. The germline V and J ends were trimmed by 1 base and 4 bases, with 15 bases remaining between them. CDR3 sequence: CASSQGGGVKADTQYF. In DNA, the CDR3 is TGTGCCAGCAGCCAAGGGGGCGGGGTGAAGGCAGATACGCAGTATTTT.

This clonotype was seen a handful of times. The chain links TRBV20-1 to TRBJ2-3; 7 nucleotides agree with TRBD2. CDR3 length equals 15 residues. Germline trimming cut 0 bases from V and 3 bases from J; bases unmatched to any gene: 6. Looked up from germline, CDR1 is DFQATT and CDR2 is SNEGSKA (reference sequence). The CDR3: CSARDPWRGTDTQYF. The CDR3 DNA reads TGCAGTGCTAGAGATCCGTGGCGGGGGACAGATACGCAGTATTTT.

V and J are TRBV20-1 and TRBJ2-5; 12 bases map to TRBD2. Per the germline V gene, CDR1 is DFQATT and CDR2 is SNEGSKA (reference sequence). The ends lost 1 base at V and 6 bases at J; junction bases unmatched: 3. The CDR3 runs 14 residues. CDR3 amino acids: CSARASGGAKTQYF. The CDR3 nucleotides are TGCAGTGCTAGAGCTAGCGGGGGGGCCAAGACCCAGTACTTC.

A few counts support this clonotype. The genes are TRBV12-3 or TRBV12-4 and TRBJ1-1; TRBD1 is a possible D gene (6 bases). Trimming removed 5 bases from V and 3 bases from J, with 16 bases in between. The CDR3 extends over 15 amino acids. CDR3: CASSTVGRGYTEAFF. The CDR3 coding sequence is TGTGCCAGCAGTACCGTGGGCAGGGGATACACTGAAGCTTTCTTT.